A selection of T cell receptor beta chains follows, all from one sample in a study of blood T cell repertoires in COVID-19. Assay: immunoSEQ multiplex PCR; the TCRdb copy retains only in-frame clones and omits some. Of 200,000 to 250,000 clones detected, about 91% appear once; the ten largest clones hold roughly 6.7%. Source material: peripheral blood. These receptors were taken from a woman aged 25 to 39 with COVID-19, enrolled during active disease. Both conserved end residues are part of each CDR3. Each record gives: V gene, J gene, D gene, clone size, CDR3 protein, CDR3 DNA. A D gene is named only where the DNA matches it firmly. The size field is filled for only some rows; it gives once, few, many or a size class.

V gene: TRBV19
J gene: TRBJ2-1
D gene: TRBD2
clone size: .
CDR3 protein: CASSNSLASSYNEQFF
CDR3 DNA: TGTGCCAGTAGTAACTCACTAGCGAGCTCCTACAATGAGCAGTTCTTC

V gene: TRBV7-2
J gene: TRBJ1-1
D gene: .
clone size: .
CDR3 protein: CASSPGGARRSEAFF
CDR3 DNA: TGTGCCAGCAGCCCCGGGGGGGCGCGTCGGTCTGAAGCTTTCTTT

V gene: TRBV5-1
J gene: TRBJ2-7
D gene: .
clone size: .
CDR3 protein: CASSFRSGWDEQYF
CDR3 DNA: TGCGCCAGCAGCTTTCGGTCAGGGTGGGACGAGCAGTACTTC

V gene: TRBV29-1
J gene: TRBJ2-7
D gene: .
clone size: .
CDR3 protein: CSVGKTGPYEQYF
CDR3 DNA: TGCAGCGTTGGAAAGACAGGACCCTACGAGCAGTACTTC

V gene: TRBV10-3
J gene: TRBJ2-2
D gene: .
clone size: few
CDR3 protein: CAISDVRDTGELFF
CDR3 DNA: TGTGCCATCAGTGACGTGAGGGACACCGGGGAGCTGTTTTTT

V gene: TRBV7-2
J gene: TRBJ2-5
D gene: TRBD1
clone size: .
CDR3 protein: CASSLQGAGETQYF
CDR3 DNA: TGTGCCAGCAGCTTACAGGGGGCAGGGGAGACCCAGTACTTC

V gene: TRBV11-2
J gene: TRBJ2-2
D gene: .
clone size: .
CDR3 protein: CASSPRRQGPTPRGELFF
CDR3 DNA: TGTGCCAGCAGCCCGCGGAGGCAGGGGCCCACCCCCAGGGGGGAGCTGTTTTTT

V gene: TRBV13
J gene: TRBJ2-3
D gene: TRBD1
clone size: .
CDR3 protein: CASSSRDRGTDTQYF
CDR3 DNA: TGTGCCAGCAGCTCCCGGGACAGGGGAACTGATACGCAGTATTTT

V gene: TRBV5-1
J gene: TRBJ2-3
D gene: .
clone size: .
CDR3 protein: CASSSGVQTDTQYF
CDR3 DNA: TGCGCCAGCAGCTCAGGGGTTCAGACAGATACGCAGTATTTT

V gene: TRBV27
J gene: TRBJ1-2
D gene: .
clone size: .
CDR3 protein: CASGEGGGYGYTF
CDR3 DNA: TGTGCCAGCGGGGAGGGGGGCGGCTATGGCTACACCTTC

V gene: TRBV19
J gene: TRBJ2-3
D gene: .
clone size: .
CDR3 protein: CATTDGGFADTQYF
CDR3 DNA: TGTGCCACAACTGACGGCGGGTTCGCAGATACGCAGTATTTT

V gene: TRBV4-2
J gene: TRBJ2-3
D gene: TRBD2
clone size: once
CDR3 protein: CASSQERAGGQKDTQYF
CDR3 DNA: TGTGCCAGCAGCCAAGAGAGAGCGGGGGGGCAAAAAGATACGCAGTATTTT

V gene: TRBV6-2/TRBV6-3
J gene: TRBJ1-1
D gene: .
clone size: .
CDR3 protein: CASSRSGYTEAFF
CDR3 DNA: TGTGCCAGCAGCCGTTCGGGTTACACTGAAGCTTTCTTT

V gene: TRBV24-1
J gene: TRBJ1-6
D gene: .
clone size: .
CDR3 protein: CATSDLLQQSSPLHF
CDR3 DNA: TGTGCCACCAGTGATTTGTTACAGCAGAGTTCACCCCTCCACTTT

V gene: TRBV20-1
J gene: TRBJ2-1
D gene: .
clone size: once
CDR3 protein: CSASRNEQFF
CDR3 DNA: TGCAGTGCTTCGAGGAATGAGCAGTTCTTC

V gene: TRBV10-1
J gene: TRBJ1-6
D gene: TRBD1
clone size: few
CDR3 protein: CASSEYDRGHSPLHF
CDR3 DNA: TGCGCCAGCAGTGAGTATGACAGGGGGCACTCACCCCTCCACTTT

V gene: TRBV6-6
J gene: TRBJ2-3
D gene: .
clone size: .
CDR3 protein: CASSYSQPRAADTQYF
CDR3 DNA: TGTGCCAGCAGTTACTCACAGCCCAGGGCCGCAGATACGCAGTATTTT

V gene: TRBV5-6
J gene: TRBJ2-3
D gene: .
clone size: .
CDR3 protein: CASSLDGGGDTQYF
CDR3 DNA: TGTGCCAGCAGCTTGGACGGAGGAGGTGATACGCAGTATTTT

V gene: TRBV2
J gene: TRBJ1-1
D gene: .
clone size: .
CDR3 protein: CASSLGSITEAFF
CDR3 DNA: TGTGCCAGCAGCCTAGGTAGTATCACTGAAGCTTTCTTT

V gene: TRBV27
J gene: TRBJ2-1
D gene: .
clone size: .
CDR3 protein: CASMRLASYNEQFF
CDR3 DNA: TGTGCCAGCATGAGGCTAGCCTCCTACAATGAGCAGTTCTTC

V gene: TRBV24-1
J gene: TRBJ2-5
D gene: TRBD2
clone size: .
CDR3 protein: CATSDERWGGEETQYF
CDR3 DNA: TGTGCCACCAGTGACGAAAGATGGGGAGGGGAAGAGACCCAGTACTTC

V gene: TRBV5-6
J gene: TRBJ1-4
D gene: .
clone size: .
CDR3 protein: CASSRGGAGEKLFF
CDR3 DNA: TGTGCCAGCAGTAGGGGGGGCGCAGGGGAAAAACTGTTTTTT

V gene: TRBV12-3/TRBV12-4
J gene: TRBJ2-1
D gene: .
clone size: .
CDR3 protein: CASRSSATMEFF
CDR3 DNA: TGTGCCAGCAGATCCTCCGCCACAATGGAGTTCTTC